A single sample gave rise to the 29 T cell receptor beta chains below, sequenced in a study of T cells in Graves' hyperthyroidism and ophthalmopathy. Researchers took RNA transcripts and amplified the TCR beta CDR3 regions from them. The HTBI primer set drove a first-round RT-PCR of the TCR CDR3. One entry per CDR3 protein results from TCRdb running MiXCR on the multiplex PCR reads. The table shows 750,000 to 900,000 distinct CDR3 sequences, with roughly 40% occurring only once. What was sequenced was blood. These receptors all stem from a young man with Graves' hyperthyroidism.

The V call is TRBV4-3, the J call TRBJ2-6; D tentatively reads TRBD1 or TRBD2 (5 bases each). This CDR3 has 17 residues. Germline CDR1 LGHNA, CDR2 YSLEER. Trimming removed 0 bases at V and 0 bases at J, with 9 bases between. CDR3 protein: CASSQEGESSGANVLTF. The CDR3 DNA follows: TGCGCCAGCAGCCAAGAGGGGGAGAGCTCTGGGGCCAACGTCCTGACTTTC.

To note about this clonotype: Mismatch with germline at one junction end may stem from a read error. CDR3 amino acids: CASSEQGADTEAF. DNA of the CDR3: TGTGCCAGCAGTGAACAGGGGGCCGACACTGAAGCTTTC. The rearrangement uses TRBV10-3 and TRBJ2-6, with 9 bases fitting TRBD1. The CDR3 runs 13 residues. CDR1 and CDR2 from the germline V gene are ENHRY and SYGVKD.

A remark on this clonotype: The junction differs from germline at one of its ends, possibly a read error. This chain connects TRBV7-2 to TRBJ2-7, with TRBD1 matching 7 bases. Germline V gene data show CDR1 as SGHTA and CDR2 as FQGNSA. CDR3 size: 14 residues. As DNA, the CDR3 is TGTGCCAACAGCCCCGACAGGGTTCGCCACGAGCAGTACTTC. Amino acids: CANSPDRVRHEQYF. Full variable domain (missing parts from reference TRBV7-2 and TRBJ2-7): GAGVSQSPSNKVTEKGKDVELRCDPISGHTALYWYRQSLGQGLEFLIYFQGNSAPDKSGLPSDRFSAERTGGSVSTLTIQRTQQEDSAVYLCANSPDRVRHEQYFGPGTRLTVT.

This CDR3 reads CASTFVPPGTGGFEQYF. The CDR3 region has the DNA TGTGCCAGCACCTTCGTGCCCCCGGGGACAGGGGGATTCGAGCAGTACTTC. This chain connects TRBV7-3 to TRBJ2-7, with 11 bases fitting TRBD1. J gave up 6 bases and V 7 bases, and 17 bases lay outside the gene matches. Germline V gene data show CDR1 as SGHTA and CDR2 as FQGTGA. This CDR3 is 17 amino acids long.

The chain has TRBV19 and TRBJ2-6, with no clear D. The V end was cut by 9 bases, the J end by 0 bases, with 18 bases between. Per germline, CDR1 LNHDA and CDR2 SQIVND (reference sequence). This CDR3 has 17 residues. CDR3 DNA sequence: TGTGCCAGCAGTTCCCCTGTGACGGGCTCTGGGGCCAACGTCCTGACTTTC. The encoded protein is CASSSPVTGSGANVLTF.

This clonotype was detected a few times. The chain recombines TRBV5-6 with TRBJ2-6; D is unresolved. The CDR3 is 17 amino acids. Germline V gene lookup returns CDR1 SGHDT and CDR2 YYEEEE. With 0 bases removed from V and 0 bases from J, the gap between germline ends came to 10 bases. The CDR3: CASSLEGSFSGANVLTF. CDR3 DNA: TGTGCCAGCAGCTTGGAGGGCAGCTTCTCTGGGGCCAACGTCCTGACTTTC.

The chain is built from TRBV29-1 and TRBJ2-5, with TRBD1 as a possible D gene (6 bases). The germline CDR1 and CDR2 sequences are SQVTM and ANQGSEA. V shed 5 bases and J shed 2 bases, with 9 bases lying between them. This CDR3 spans 12 amino acids. The CDR3 nucleotides read TGCAGCGTTTGGGACATGCAAGAGACCCAGTACTTC. Residues: CSVWDMQETQYF.

This chain joins TRBV12-3 or TRBV12-4 and TRBJ1-4; maybe TRBD1 (6 bases). V was trimmed by 3 bases and J by 7 bases, leaving 18 bases between them. CDR3 length: 16 amino acids. CDR3: CASSLGPGVDGEKLFF. CDR3 DNA: TGTGCCAGCAGTTTGGGTCCAGGGGTCGACGGTGAAAAACTGTTTTTT.

There are a few counts of this clonotype. As DNA, the CDR3 is TGTGCCAGCAGCTTAGGGACAGGGGCCGGCTTAGTGGCGCAGTTCTTC. Translating gives CASSLGTGAGLVAQFF. V is TRBV7-2 and J is TRBJ2-1; TRBD1 matches 9 bases. The V gene's germline CDR1 is SGHTA and CDR2 FQGNSA. Trimming took 1 base from V and 12 from J; bases not matched to a gene: 13. This CDR3 is built from 16 residues.

This clonotype turned up a few times. The chain uses TRBV20-1 and TRBJ2-7; possible D gene TRBD2, 5 bases. CDR1 and CDR2 (germline): DFQATT, SNEGSKA (reference sequence). This CDR3 region has 19 residues. Between the trimmed V and J ends, which lost 0 bases and 2 bases, there was a span of 26 bases. CDR3 loop: CSAREVPGRRDGSTYEQYF. The DNA for the CDR3 is TGCAGTGCTAGAGAGGTACCGGGGAGACGAGACGGATCGACCTACGAGCAGTACTTC.

The table lists this clonotype with a few counts. The V and J genes are TRBV25-1 and TRBJ1-1, with D hard to call. Looked up from germline, CDR1 is MGHDK and CDR2 is SYGVNS. V was trimmed by 0 bases and J by 10 bases, leaving 9 bases between them. The length of the CDR3 is 12 residues. For the CDR3, the DNA is TGTGCCAGCAGTGAATACCCCGCCGGAGCTTTCTTT. This translates into CASSEYPAGAFF. Using reference TRBV25-1 and TRBJ1-1 for the parts outside the CDR3, the full variable domain is EADIYQTPRYLVIGTGKKITLECSQTMGHDKMYWYQQDPGMELHLIHYSYGVNSTEKGDLSSESTVSRIRTEHFPLTLESARPSHTSQYLCASSEYPAGAFFGQGTRLTVV.

This clonotype showed up just once. This rearrangement joins TRBV20-1 to TRBJ2-2; D is possibly TRBD2 (6 bases). CDR3 length: 15 residues. In germline, CDR1 is DFQATT, CDR2 SNEGSKA (reference sequence). Deletions cut 1 base from V and 2 bases from J, with 11 bases between. DNA for the CDR3: TGCAGTGCTAGAGTAACGGGGACTAACACCGGGGAGCTGTTTTTT. The encoded protein is CSARVTGTNTGELFF.

CDR3 nucleotides: TGCGCCAGCAGCCAAGAGGCCGGGACAGGGGCCTACGAGCAGTACTTC. It is translated as CASSQEAGTGAYEQYF. This chain links TRBV10-2 with TRBJ2-7, with 10 positions matching TRBD1. V trimming: 6 bases; J trimming: 2 bases; junction bases outside the gene matches: 10. This CDR3 has 16 residues. Germline V CDR1 and CDR2: WSHSY, SAAADI.

This clonotype was detected many times. This chain joins TRBV7-6 and TRBJ1-4; TRBD1 aligns across 8 bases. The length of the CDR3 is 14 residues. V shed 5 bases, J shed 3 bases, and the junction held 2 bases outside the gene matches. The germline V gene encodes CDR1 SGHVS and CDR2 FNYEAQ. The CDR3 spells CASSLRGPNEKLFF. CDR3 DNA: TGTGCCAGCAGCCTCAGGGGGCCTAATGAAAAACTGTTTTTT. The full variable domain, in which reference TRBV7-6 and TRBJ1-4 provide the parts outside the CDR3, is GAGVSQSPRYKVTKRGQDVALRCDPISGHVSLYWYRQALGQGPEFLTYFNYEAQQDKSGLPNDRFSAERPEGSISTLTIQRTEQRDSAMYRCASSLRGPNEKLFFGSGTQLSVL.

About this clonotype itself: A single base separates this from a much larger clone, so it may be a read error. The genes are TRBV19 and TRBJ1-1; possibly TRBD1 for D (5 bases). The V end lost 3 bases, the J end lost 5 bases, and 13 bases lay between the germline ends. CDR1 is LNHDA and CDR2 is SQIVND in the germline V gene (reference sequence). The CDR3 is made up of 14 amino acids. The CDR3 nucleotides are TGTGCCAGTAGTATTAGCAGGGCGGAGACTGAAGCTTTCTTT. Residues: CASSISRAETEAFF.

Notes on this clonotype: One end of the junction does not line up with germline, which may come from a read error. The rearrangement links TRBV7-2 to TRBJ2-7; a possible D gene is TRBD2 (6 bases). The CDR3 sequence is 15 residues long. In germline, CDR1 is SGHTA, CDR2 FQGNSA. CDR3 region: CASSQPGTFPYEQYF. The DNA of the CDR3 is TGCGCCAGCAGCCAACCCGGGACTTTCCCCTACGAGCAGTACTTC.

This chain connects TRBV12-3 or TRBV12-4 to TRBJ1-1; the D is unclear. The V and J ends lost 6 bases and 4 bases respectively, with 9 bases between them. The CDR3 loop spans 12 amino acids. The CDR3 DNA follows: TGTGCCAGCAGCCGACCAGTCACTGAAGCTTTCTTT. It codes for CASSRPVTEAFF.

This clonotype came up a few times. The J gene is TRBJ2-2, the V gene TRBV7-8; D is uncertain. V lost 5 bases and J lost 4, with 11 bases in between. Looked up from germline, CDR1 is SGHVS and CDR2 is FQNEAQ. CDR3 length: 14 amino acids. In nucleotides, the CDR3 is TGTGCCAGCAGCCACCAGCCGGGCACCGGGGAGCTGTTTTTT. It is translated as CASSHQPGTGELFF.

V and J are TRBV13 and TRBJ1-2; possibly TRBD1 for D (6 bases). The CDR3 sequence is 15 residues long. Looked up from germline, CDR1 is PRHDT and CDR2 is FYEKMQ (reference sequence). The V end was cut by 4 bases, the J end by 4 bases, with 16 bases between. The CDR3 coding sequence is TGTGCCAGCAGCTATACTAGACAGGCCCGCTATGGCTACACCTTC. It specifies CASSYTRQARYGYTF.

The chain has TRBV19 and TRBJ2-5; 9 nucleotides line up with TRBD2. This CDR3 is built from 16 residues. After removal of 2 bases from V and 2 bases from J, the junction contained 6 bases not matched to a gene. The V gene's germline CDR1 is LNHDA and CDR2 SQIVND (reference sequence). The CDR3 loop is CASSINAGGSQETQYF. The CDR3 region has the DNA TGTGCCAGTAGTATAAACGCGGGGGGGTCACAAGAGACCCAGTACTTC.

V is TRBV24-1 and J is TRBJ2-2, with 8 nucleotides matching TRBD1. Germline lookup yields CDR1 KGHDR and CDR2 SFDVKD. This CDR3 is 19 amino acids long. V was clipped by 11 bases and J by 5 bases; unmatched bases: 24. This CDR3 is CASRPHSGTGPRLTGELFF. CDR3 sequence (DNA): TGTGCCAGCAGGCCTCACTCCGGGACAGGCCCAAGATTAACCGGGGAGCTGTTTTTT.

Details on this clonotype: A much larger clonotype is one base distant, so this may be a read error. The rearrangement links TRBV13 to TRBJ2-5, with 7 positions matching TRBD1. Germline CDR1 PRHDT, CDR2 FYEKMQ (reference sequence). This CDR3 is built from 14 residues. V gave up 5 bases and J gave up 3 bases; unmatched junction bases: 6. Here the CDR3 reads CASSRRQGEETQYF. DNA for the CDR3: TGTGCCAGCAGCCGCCGACAGGGCGAAGAGACCCAGTACTTC.

This clonotype was picked up many times. The chain combines TRBV19 with TRBJ1-1; D is perhaps TRBD1 (5 bases). The germline V gene has CDR1 LNHDA and CDR2 SQIVND (reference sequence). This CDR3 contains 14 residues. The V end was cut by 3 bases, the J end by 0 bases, with 8 bases between. CDR3 sequence: CASSIGTVNTEAFF. The CDR3 DNA reads as TGTGCCAGTAGTATTGGGACGGTGAACACTGAAGCTTTCTTT.

This clonotype was detected ten times or more. The chain employs TRBV7-8 and TRBJ2-5; 7 bases line up with TRBD2. Unmatched junction bases numbered 9, after V lost 3 bases and J lost 2 bases. From germline, CDR1 is SGHVS and CDR2 FQNEAQ. CDR3 length: 16 residues. CDR3 region: CASSFLAADKQETQYF. CDR3 nucleotides: TGTGCCAGCAGCTTCCTAGCGGCGGATAAACAAGAGACCCAGTACTTC. Supplemented by reference TRBV7-8 and TRBJ2-5, the full variable domain reads GAGVSQSPRYKVAKRGQDVALRCDPISGHVSLFWYQQALGQGPEFLTYFQNEAQLDKSGLPSDRFFAERPEGSVSTLKIQRTQQEDSAVYLCASSFLAADKQETQYFGPGTRLLVL.

This rearrangement joins TRBV12-3 or TRBV12-4 to TRBJ2-5, with D unclear. The V end lost 1 base, the J end lost 5 bases, and 23 bases lay between the germline ends. This CDR3 region has 18 residues. The CDR3 reads CASSLDRAKRPVRETQYF. The CDR3 bases are TGTGCCAGCAGTTTAGACCGGGCCAAGAGGCCAGTGAGGGAGACCCAGTACTTC.

The chain uses TRBV9 and TRBJ2-5; D call uncertain. This CDR3 comprises 15 residues. Per the germline V gene, CDR1 is SGDLS and CDR2 is YYNGEE. V lost 0 bases, J lost 1 base, and 10 bases lay in between. The DNA of the CDR3 is TGTGCCAGCAGCGTAGCGGGTCGGGCCCAAGAGACCCAGTACTTC. Translating it yields CASSVAGRAQETQYF.

This clonotype was detected a few times. This rearrangement joins TRBV12-3 or TRBV12-4 to TRBJ1-4; no firm D call. V was pared by 3 bases and J by 11 bases, with 10 bases between. The CDR3 covers 12 residues. CDR3 in DNA: TGTGCCAGCAGTTTTAGGTCGGTTAAACTGTTTTTT. As protein: CASSFRSVKLFF.

This clonotype was counted ten times or more. This sequence joins TRBV9 and TRBJ1-1; 8 nucleotides agree with TRBD1. There are 16 residues in the CDR3. The germline V gene encodes CDR1 SGDLS and CDR2 YYNGEE. Unmatched junction bases numbered 4, after V lost 0 bases and J lost 0 bases. The CDR3 protein is CASSVGTGNMNTEAFF. The CDR3 nucleotides read TGTGCCAGCAGCGTAGGGACAGGGAACATGAACACTGAAGCTTTCTTT.

Regarding this clonotype: A single base separates this from a much larger clone, so it may be a read error. V and J are TRBV7-2 and TRBJ1-2; weak D call: TRBD1 (5 bases). From germline, CDR1 is SGHTA and CDR2 FQGNSA. The CDR3 contains 13 residues. Trimming took 4 bases from V and 8 from J, leaving 14 bases between them. DNA for the CDR3: TGTGCCAGCAGCTGGGACGGGGATGAAGGCTACACCTTC. Its protein is CASSWDGDEGYTF.